This T cell receptor beta chain emerged from a study of T cell responses to AZD1222 COVID-19 vaccine. Whole-study findings and limits: Repertoire collection took place solely once the T cell response had peaked. Only 5 or 6 people who got AZD1222 tested seropositive at baseline.

This clone was detected a few times. The antigen is undetermined. Assay: immunoSEQ multiplex PCR; the TCRdb copy retains only in-frame clones and omits some. The sample lists 89,000 or so clones, 75% to 95% occurring once. The CDR3 totals 13 residues. CDR1 and CDR2 from the germline V gene are LNHDA and SQIVND (reference sequence). V was trimmed by 3 bases and J by 2 bases, leaving 8 bases between them. The specimen was peripheral blood, collected 28 days after the second AZD1222 dose. The rearrangement links TRBV19 to TRBJ2-7, with D possibly matching TRBD1 (5 bases). The receptor's source is an adult who received the AZD1222 COVID-19 vaccine. The DNA of the CDR3 is TGTGCCAGTAGTATTAGGGGCCCCTACGAGCAGTACTTC. It is translated as CASSIRGPYEQYF.